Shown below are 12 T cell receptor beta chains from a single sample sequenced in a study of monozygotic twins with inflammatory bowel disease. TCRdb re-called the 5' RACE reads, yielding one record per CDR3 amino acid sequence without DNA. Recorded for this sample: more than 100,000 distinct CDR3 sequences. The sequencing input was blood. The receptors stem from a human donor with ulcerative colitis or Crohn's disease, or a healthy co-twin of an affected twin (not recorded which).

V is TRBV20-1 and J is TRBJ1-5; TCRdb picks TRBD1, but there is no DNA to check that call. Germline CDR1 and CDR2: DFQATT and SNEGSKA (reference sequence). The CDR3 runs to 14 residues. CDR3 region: CSARGGAGNQPQHF.

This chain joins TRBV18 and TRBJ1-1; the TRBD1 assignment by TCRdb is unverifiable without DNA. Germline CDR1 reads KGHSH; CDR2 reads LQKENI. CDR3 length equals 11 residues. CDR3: CARAANTEAFF.

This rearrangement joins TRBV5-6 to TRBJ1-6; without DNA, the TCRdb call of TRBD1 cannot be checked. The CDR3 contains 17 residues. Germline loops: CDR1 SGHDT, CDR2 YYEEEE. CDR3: CASSLAGGRGRKSPLHF.

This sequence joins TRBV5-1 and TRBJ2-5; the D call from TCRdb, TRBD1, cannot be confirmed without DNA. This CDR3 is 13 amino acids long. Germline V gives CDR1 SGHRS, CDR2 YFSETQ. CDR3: CASSSTGEETQYF.

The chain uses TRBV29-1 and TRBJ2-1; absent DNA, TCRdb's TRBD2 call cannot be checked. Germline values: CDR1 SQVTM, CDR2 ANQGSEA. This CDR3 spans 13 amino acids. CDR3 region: CSAPGLAFGEQFF.

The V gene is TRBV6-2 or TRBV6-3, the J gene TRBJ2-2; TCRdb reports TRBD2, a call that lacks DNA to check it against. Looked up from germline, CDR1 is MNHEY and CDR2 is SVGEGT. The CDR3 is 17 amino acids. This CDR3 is CASRLKLAGLNTGELFF.

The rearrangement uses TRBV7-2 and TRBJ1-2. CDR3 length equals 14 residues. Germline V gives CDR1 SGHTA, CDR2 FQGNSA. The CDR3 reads CASSLVTSNYGYTF.

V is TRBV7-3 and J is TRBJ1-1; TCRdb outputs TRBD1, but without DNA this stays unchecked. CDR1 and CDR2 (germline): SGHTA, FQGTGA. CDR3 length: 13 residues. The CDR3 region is CASSRTTGRGAFF.

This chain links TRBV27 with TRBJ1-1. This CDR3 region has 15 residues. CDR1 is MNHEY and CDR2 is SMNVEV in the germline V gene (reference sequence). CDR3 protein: CASSPSATWGTEAFF.

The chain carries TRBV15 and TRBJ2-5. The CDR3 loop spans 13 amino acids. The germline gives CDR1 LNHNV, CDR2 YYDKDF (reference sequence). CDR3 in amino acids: CATSRDRRETQYF.

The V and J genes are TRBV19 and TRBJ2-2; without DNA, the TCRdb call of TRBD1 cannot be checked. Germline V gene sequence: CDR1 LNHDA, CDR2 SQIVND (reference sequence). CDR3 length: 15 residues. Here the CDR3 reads CASSRTGGSTGELFF.

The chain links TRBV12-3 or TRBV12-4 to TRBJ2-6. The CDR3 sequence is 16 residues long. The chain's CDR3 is CASSLVSGSGANVLTF.